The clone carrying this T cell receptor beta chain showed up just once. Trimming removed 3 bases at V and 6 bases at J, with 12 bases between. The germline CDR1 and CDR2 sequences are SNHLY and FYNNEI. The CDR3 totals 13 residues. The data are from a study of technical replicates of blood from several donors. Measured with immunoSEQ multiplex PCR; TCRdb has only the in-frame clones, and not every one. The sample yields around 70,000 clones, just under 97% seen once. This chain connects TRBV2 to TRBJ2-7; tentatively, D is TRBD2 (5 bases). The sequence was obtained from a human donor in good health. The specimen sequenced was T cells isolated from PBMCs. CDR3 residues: CASSEEARFEQYF. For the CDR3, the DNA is TGTGCCAGCAGTGAGGAGGCAAGGTTCGAGCAGTACTTC.